The present T cell receptor beta chain was sequenced within a study of cytomegalovirus exposure and HLA in healthy donors. Both 60 Vbeta primers and 13 Jbeta primers went into the PCR. Using immunoSEQ multiplex PCR, the repertoire was profiled, and TCRdb retains in-frame clones only, with some absent. The sample has about 130,000 clones; about two thirds are singletons. Trimming at V came to 2 bases and at J to 5 bases, leaving 4 bases not matched to a gene. This CDR3 contains 15 residues. CDR1 is SGHVS and CDR2 is FNYEAQ in the germline V gene. This chain links TRBV7-6 with TRBJ2-5; TRBD2 aligns across 11 bases. This clonotype originated in a human donor in good health. The sample consisted of PBMCs. The CDR3 DNA follows: TGTGCCAGCAGCTTAATTAGCGGGAGGGTCGAGACCCAGTACTTC. Translating it yields CASSLISGRVETQYF. The full variable domain, completed using reference TRBV7-6 and TRBJ2-5, is GAGVSQSPRYKVTKRGQDVALRCDPISGHVSLYWYRQALGQGPEFLTYFNYEAQQDKSGLPNDRFSAERPEGSISTLTIQRTEQRDSAMYRCASSLISGRVETQYFGPGTRLLVL.